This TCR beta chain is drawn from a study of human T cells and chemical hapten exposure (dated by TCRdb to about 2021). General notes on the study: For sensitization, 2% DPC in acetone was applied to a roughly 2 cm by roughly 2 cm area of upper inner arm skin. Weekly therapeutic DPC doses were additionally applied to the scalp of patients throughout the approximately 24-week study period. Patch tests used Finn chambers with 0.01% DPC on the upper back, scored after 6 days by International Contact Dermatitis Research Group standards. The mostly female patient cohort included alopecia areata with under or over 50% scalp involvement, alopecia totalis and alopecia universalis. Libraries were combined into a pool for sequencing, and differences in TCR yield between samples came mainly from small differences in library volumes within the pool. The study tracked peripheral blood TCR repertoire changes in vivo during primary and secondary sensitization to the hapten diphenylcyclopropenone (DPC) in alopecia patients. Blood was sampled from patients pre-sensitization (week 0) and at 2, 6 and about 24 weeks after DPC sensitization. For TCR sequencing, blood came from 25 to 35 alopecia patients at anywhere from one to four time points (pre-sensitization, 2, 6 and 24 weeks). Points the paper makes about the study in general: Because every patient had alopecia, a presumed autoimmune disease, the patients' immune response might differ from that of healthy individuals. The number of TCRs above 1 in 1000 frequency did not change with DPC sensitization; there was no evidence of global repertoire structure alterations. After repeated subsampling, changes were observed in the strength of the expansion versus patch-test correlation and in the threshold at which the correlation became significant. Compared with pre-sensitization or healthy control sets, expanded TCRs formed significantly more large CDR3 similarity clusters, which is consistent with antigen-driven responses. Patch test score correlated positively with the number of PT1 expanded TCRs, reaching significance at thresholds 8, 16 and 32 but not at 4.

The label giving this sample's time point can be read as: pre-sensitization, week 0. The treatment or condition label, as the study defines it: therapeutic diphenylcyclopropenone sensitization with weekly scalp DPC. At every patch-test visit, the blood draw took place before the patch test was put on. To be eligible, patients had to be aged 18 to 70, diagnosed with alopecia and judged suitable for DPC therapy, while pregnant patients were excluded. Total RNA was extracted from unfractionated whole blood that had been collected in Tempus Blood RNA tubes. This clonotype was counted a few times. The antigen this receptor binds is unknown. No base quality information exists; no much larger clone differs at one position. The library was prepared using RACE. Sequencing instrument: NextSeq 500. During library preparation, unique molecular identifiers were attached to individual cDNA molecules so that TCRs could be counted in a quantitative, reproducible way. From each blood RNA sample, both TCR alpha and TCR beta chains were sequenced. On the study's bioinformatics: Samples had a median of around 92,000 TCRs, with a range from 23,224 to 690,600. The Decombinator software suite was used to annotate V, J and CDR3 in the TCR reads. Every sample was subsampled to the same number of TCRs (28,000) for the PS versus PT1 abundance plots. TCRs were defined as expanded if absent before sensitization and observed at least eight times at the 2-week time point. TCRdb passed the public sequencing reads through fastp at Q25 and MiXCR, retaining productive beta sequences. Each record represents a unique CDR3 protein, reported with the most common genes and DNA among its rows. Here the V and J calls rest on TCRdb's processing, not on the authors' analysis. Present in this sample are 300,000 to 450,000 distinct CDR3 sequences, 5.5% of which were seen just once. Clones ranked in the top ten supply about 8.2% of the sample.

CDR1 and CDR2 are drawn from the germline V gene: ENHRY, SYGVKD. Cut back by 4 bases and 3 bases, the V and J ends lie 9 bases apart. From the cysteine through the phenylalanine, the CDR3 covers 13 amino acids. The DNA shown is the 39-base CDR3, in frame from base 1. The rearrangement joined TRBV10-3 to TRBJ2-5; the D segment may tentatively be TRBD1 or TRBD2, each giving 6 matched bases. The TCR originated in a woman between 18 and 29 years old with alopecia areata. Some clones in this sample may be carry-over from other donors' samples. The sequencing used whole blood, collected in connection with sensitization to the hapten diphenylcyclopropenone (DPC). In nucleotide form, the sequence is TGTGCCATCAGTGGGAGGGGGGAAGAGACCCAGTACTTC. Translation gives CAISGRGEETQYF.